A selection of T cell receptor beta chains follows, all from one sample in a study of cytomegalovirus exposure and HLA in healthy donors. The data were produced by immunoSEQ multiplex PCR, yet TCRdb's version contains in-frame clones alone and is incomplete. This sample's table has roughly 65,000 clones. The sample was PBMCs. The receptor source for this set is a boy aged 5 to 17 in good health and CMV-seronegative. CDR3s include the opening cysteine and the closing phenylalanine or tryptophan. D genes are given only for firm matches.

D gene: TRBD2; J gene: TRBJ2-1; V gene: TRBV18; CDR3 DNA: TGTGCCAGCTCACCATCGGGACTAGCGGAAAATGAGCAGTTCTTC; CDR3 protein: CASSPSGLAENEQFF
D gene: -; J gene: TRBJ2-7; V gene: TRBV5-1; CDR3 DNA: TGCGCCAGCAGCTTGGACCCATTAACAGCCTCAGGGGCCCCCTACGAGCAGTACTTC; CDR3 protein: CASSLDPLTASGAPYEQYF
D gene: TRBD1; J gene: TRBJ1-1; V gene: TRBV6-5; CDR3 DNA: TGTGCCAGCAGAGAGGGGACAGGGAACGCTTTCTTT; CDR3 protein: CASREGTGNAFF
D gene: -; J gene: TRBJ2-7; V gene: TRBV25-1; CDR3 DNA: TGTGCCAGCAGTGGAGTCCCACCCTTCTACGAGCAGTACTTC; CDR3 protein: CASSGVPPFYEQYF
D gene: -; J gene: TRBJ1-6; V gene: TRBV10-1; CDR3 DNA: TGCGCCAGCAGGACCCTTTGGGGCACCAATTCACCCCTCCACTTT; CDR3 protein: CASRTLWGTNSPLHF
D gene: TRBD1; J gene: TRBJ2-2; V gene: TRBV7-9; CDR3 DNA: TGTGCCAGCAGCTTTCCCCCAGGGACAGTGACCCGTAGCACCGGGGAGCTGTTTTTT; CDR3 protein: CASSFPPGTVTRSTGELFF
D gene: TRBD1; J gene: TRBJ1-2; V gene: TRBV28; CDR3 DNA: TGTGCCAGCAGGCTACAGGGGGACTATGGCTACACCTTC; CDR3 protein: CASRLQGDYGYTF
D gene: TRBD1; J gene: TRBJ1-4; V gene: TRBV7-9; CDR3 DNA: TGTGCCAGCAGCAGGGACAGCCACGGTGAAAAACTGTTTTTT; CDR3 protein: CASSRDSHGEKLFF
D gene: TRBD1; J gene: TRBJ2-5; V gene: TRBV7-2; CDR3 DNA: TGTGCCAGCAGCTTAGGGACAGGGCGGGAGACCCAGTACTTC; CDR3 protein: CASSLGTGRETQYF
D gene: -; J gene: TRBJ1-2; V gene: TRBV10-3; CDR3 DNA: TGTGCCATCGGTTCCAACACAAACTATGGCTACACCTTC; CDR3 protein: CAIGSNTNYGYTF
D gene: -; J gene: TRBJ1-3; V gene: TRBV28; CDR3 DNA: TGTGCCAGCAGTTTCCCACCGGACACCTCCTCTGGAAACACCATATATTTT; CDR3 protein: CASSFPPDTSSGNTIYF
D gene: TRBD1; J gene: TRBJ1-1; V gene: TRBV6-6; CDR3 DNA: TGTGCCAGCAGTTACTCGGAGGACAGGGTCACTGAAGCTTTCTTT; CDR3 protein: CASSYSEDRVTEAFF
D gene: TRBD2; J gene: TRBJ2-1; V gene: TRBV30; CDR3 DNA: TGTGCCTGGAGCCGGGGACTAGCGGGGGGGGATGAGCAGTTCTTC; CDR3 protein: CAWSRGLAGGDEQFF
D gene: TRBD2; J gene: TRBJ2-1; V gene: TRBV7-2; CDR3 DNA: TGTGCCAGCAGACCCGCCCCCCCGCCTAGCGGGATTTACAATGAGCAGTTCTTC; CDR3 protein: CASRPAPPPSGIYNEQFF
D gene: TRBD2; J gene: TRBJ2-7; V gene: TRBV9; CDR3 DNA: TGTGCCAGCAGCGCCGGGACTAGCGGGACCCCGGAGTACTTC; CDR3 protein: CASSAGTSGTPEYF
D gene: TRBD2; J gene: TRBJ2-5; V gene: TRBV9; CDR3 DNA: TGTGCCAGCAGCCTTCTACAGGGGGGACTAGCGGGAGCCGAGGGGGCCCAGTACTTC; CDR3 protein: CASSLLQGGLAGAEGAQYF
D gene: TRBD1; J gene: TRBJ2-1; V gene: TRBV2; CDR3 DNA: TGTGCCAGCACAGTGCTGGGACAGCCCGATGAGCAGTTCTTC; CDR3 protein: CASTVLGQPDEQFF
D gene: -; J gene: TRBJ2-7; V gene: TRBV7-8; CDR3 DNA: TGTGCCAGCAGCTTAGCTCCGGGCTACGAGCAGTACTTC; CDR3 protein: CASSLAPGYEQYF
D gene: TRBD2; J gene: TRBJ2-5; V gene: TRBV7-7; CDR3 DNA: TGTGCCAGCAGCCAAGGACTAGCGGGGGAGACCCAGTACTTC; CDR3 protein: CASSQGLAGETQYF
D gene: -; J gene: TRBJ2-3; V gene: TRBV6-6; CDR3 DNA: TGTGCCAGCAGTCCTGGGAGTTCGGATACGCAGTATTTT; CDR3 protein: CASSPGSSDTQYF
D gene: -; J gene: TRBJ1-1; V gene: TRBV29-1; CDR3 DNA: TGCAGCGTTGGCGGGGGCATGAACACTGAAGCTTTCTTT; CDR3 protein: CSVGGGMNTEAFF
D gene: -; J gene: TRBJ1-1; V gene: TRBV7-9; CDR3 DNA: TGTGCCAGCAGCGTCCTACAGGAGAACACTGAAGCTTTCTTT; CDR3 protein: CASSVLQENTEAFF
D gene: -; J gene: TRBJ1-2; V gene: TRBV10-3; CDR3 DNA: TGTGCCATCAGCACCGTACAGGGACGGGATGGCTACACCTTC; CDR3 protein: CAISTVQGRDGYTF
D gene: -; J gene: TRBJ1-3; V gene: TRBV5-6; CDR3 DNA: TGTGCCAGCAGCTCAGATTACTCTGGAAACACCATATATTTT; CDR3 protein: CASSSDYSGNTIYF
D gene: -; J gene: TRBJ1-5; V gene: TRBV6-5; CDR3 DNA: TGTGCCAGCAGTTACTCAACAGAGGGACAGCCCCAGCATTTT; CDR3 protein: CASSYSTEGQPQHF
D gene: -; J gene: TRBJ1-3; V gene: TRBV7-2; CDR3 DNA: TGTGCCAGCAGCCCAGGGTATTCTGGAAACACCATATATTTT; CDR3 protein: CASSPGYSGNTIYF
D gene: -; J gene: TRBJ2-7; V gene: TRBV7-7; CDR3 DNA: TGTGCCAGCAGCTTAAACCACGGCGAGCAGTACTTC; CDR3 protein: CASSLNHGEQYF
D gene: TRBD1; J gene: TRBJ1-1; V gene: TRBV29-1; CDR3 DNA: TGCAGCGTTGTCTCAACAGGGGTCACTGAAGCTTTCTTT; CDR3 protein: CSVVSTGVTEAFF
D gene: TRBD2; J gene: TRBJ2-1; V gene: TRBV19; CDR3 DNA: TGTGCCAGTAGTATAGGGCTAGCGGGGATCTACAATGAGCAGTTCTTC; CDR3 protein: CASSIGLAGIYNEQFF
D gene: -; J gene: TRBJ2-7; V gene: TRBV7-6; CDR3 DNA: TGTGCCAGCAGCGACTCCCAGAGGGTCGAGCAGTACTTC; CDR3 protein: CASSDSQRVEQYF